A single sample is the source of the 26 T cell receptor beta chains below, sequenced in a study of beta chain features in type 1 diabetes. Reverse transcribing all isolated RNA meant expressed TCRB transcripts were sequenced. Sequenced by immunoSEQ multiplex PCR; TCRdb stores in-frame clones only, minus some. The sample includes more than 250,000 clones, roughly 22% of them seen just once. General study findings and limits: Among all four CD4+ subsets, Type 1 diabetes patients had TCRB CDR3s that were moderately but significantly shorter.

These TCRs are of unknown antigen specificity. Sequences were obtained from naive CD4+ T cells from blood. The receptor source for this set is a woman in her forties with type 1 diabetes.

This clone was counted only a few times. This chain connects TRBV11-2 to TRBJ2-7; D unresolved. Trimming removed 1 base from V and 3 bases from J, with 10 bases in between. The CDR3 has 14 amino acids. In germline, CDR1 is SGHAT, CDR2 FQNNGV. CDR3 sequence: CASSLGSYSYEQYF. The CDR3 nucleotides read TGTGCCAGCAGCTTAGGAAGTTACAGCTACGAGCAGTACTTC.

The V call is TRBV7-2, the J call TRBJ1-6; weak D call: TRBD1 (5 bases). Germline V gene lookup returns CDR1 SGHTA and CDR2 FQGNSA. V lost 1 base and J 6 bases, leaving 10 bases between the germline ends. The CDR3 has 15 residues. CDR3 loop: CASSLVPGSNSPLHF. The CDR3 region has the DNA TGTGCCAGCAGCTTAGTGCCAGGGTCTAATTCACCCCTCCACTTT.

The V call is TRBV4-3, the J call TRBJ2-6; D uncertain. The CDR3 runs to 18 residues. The V gene's germline CDR1 is LGHNA and CDR2 YSLEER. Trimming pared 0 bases from V and 4 bases from J, leaving 16 bases between. CDR3 in amino acids: CASSQDQVHRFGANVLTF. Written as DNA, the CDR3 is TGCGCCAGCAGCCAAGATCAGGTTCATCGGTTCGGGGCCAACGTCCTGACTTTC.

This clone has a handful of counts. The chain employs TRBV5-4 and TRBJ2-6; no definite D call. The germline V gene encodes CDR1 SGHNT and CDR2 YYREEE (reference sequence). V was trimmed by 4 bases and J by 0 bases, leaving 8 bases between them. The CDR3 has 15 residues. CDR3 loop: CASSQHLSGANVLTF. In DNA, the CDR3 is TGTGCCAGCAGCCAACACCTCTCTGGGGCCAACGTCCTGACTTTC. Supplemented by reference TRBV5-4 and TRBJ2-6, the full variable domain reads ETGVTQSPTHLIKTRGQQVTLRCSSQSGHNTVSWYQQALGQGPQFIFQYYREEENGRGNFPPRFSGLQFPNYSSELNVNALELDDSALYLCASSQHLSGANVLTFGAGSRLTVL.

There are a few counts of this clone. The rearrangement joins TRBV29-1 to TRBJ1-5, with TRBD1 as a possible D gene (6 bases). Germline-derived CDR1 and CDR2 are SQVTM and ANQGSEA. The CDR3 has 14 residues. Trimming removed 6 bases from V and 0 bases from J, with 12 bases in between. As DNA, the CDR3 is TGCAGCGTGTCCACAGGGACTAGCAATCAGCCCCAGCATTTT. Residues: CSVSTGTSNQPQHF. The whole variable domain, filled in from reference TRBV29-1 and TRBJ1-5, reads SAVISQKPSRDICQRGTSLTIQCQVDSQVTMMFWYRQQPGQSLTLIATANQGSEATYESGFVIDKFPISRPNLTFSTLTVSNMSPEDSSIYLCSVSTGTSNQPQHFGDGTRLSIL.

The V and J genes are TRBV7-2 and TRBJ1-2; 8 bases are shared with TRBD1. The J segment lost 6 bases and the V segment lost 3 bases, leaving 6 bases of the junction unmatched. The CDR3 has 14 residues. Germline CDR1 is SGHTA and CDR2 is FQGNSA. As DNA, the CDR3 is TGTGCCAGCAGCTTGGTCAGGGGGCTCAATGGCTACACCTTC. It specifies CASSLVRGLNGYTF.

The rearrangement joins TRBV20-1 to TRBJ2-7; a weak D match, TRBD2 (5 bases). V lost 7 bases to trimming and J lost 2 bases, with 9 bases between them. The CDR3 runs 11 residues. Germline CDR1 reads DFQATT; CDR2 reads SNEGSKA (reference sequence). The CDR3 region has the DNA TGCAGTGGCGGGTCGACCTACGAGCAGTACTTC. It encodes CSGGSTYEQYF.

The chain has TRBV18 and TRBJ2-5; D might be TRBD1 (6 bases). There are 14 residues in the CDR3. Germline V lookup: CDR1 KGHSH, CDR2 LQKENI. V was pared by 3 bases and J by 4 bases, with 12 bases between. CDR3 region: CASSPRQVAETQYF. As DNA, the CDR3 is TGTGCCAGCTCACCCCGACAGGTCGCAGAGACCCAGTACTTC.

This clone was counted a few times. This chain's CDR3 is CASSLEAGANVLTF. CDR3 DNA sequence: TGTGCCAGCAGTTTAGAGGCTGGGGCCAACGTCCTGACTTTC. The chain joins TRBV28 to TRBJ2-6; D is unclear. The CDR3 loop spans 14 amino acids. Germline CDR1 reads MDHEN; CDR2 reads SYDVKM. Trimming took off 2 bases at V and 2 bases at J, with 4 bases between the two ends.

This chain joins TRBV5-6 and TRBJ2-7, with a tentative D call TRBD2 (5 bases). Between the trimmed V and J ends, which lost 1 base and 2 bases, there was a span of 10 bases. CDR1 and CDR2 (germline): SGHDT, YYEEEE. This CDR3 contains 14 residues. The CDR3 region has the DNA TGTGCCAGCAGCTTGTCCGGGATAACCTACGAGCAGTACTTC. Translating gives CASSLSGITYEQYF.

In its sample, this clone was seen a few times. The chain is built from TRBV6-5 and TRBJ2-5; maybe TRBD2 (5 bases). This CDR3 comprises 13 residues. Deletions cut 2 bases from V and 7 bases from J, with 11 bases between. CDR1 and CDR2 (germline): MNHEY, SVGAGI. For the CDR3, the DNA is TGTGCCAGCAGTTACACCGGAGGTGGGACCCAGTACTTC. Protein product: CASSYTGGGTQYF.

The genes are TRBV7-9 and TRBJ2-2, with 12 bases that match TRBD2. V lost 5 bases to trimming and J lost 5 bases; unmatched junction nucleotides: 3. The CDR3 runs 15 residues. Germline values: CDR1 SEHNR, CDR2 FQNEAQ (reference sequence). The CDR3 DNA reads as TGTGCCAGCAGCAGGACTAGCGGGGTTACCGGGGAGCTGTTTTTT. It encodes CASSRTSGVTGELFF.

This clone was recorded a few times. V is TRBV19 and J is TRBJ1-2, with no clear D. V shed 7 bases and J shed 4 bases, with 16 bases lying between them. The CDR3 contains 14 residues. CDR1 is LNHDA and CDR2 is SQIVND in the germline V gene (reference sequence). This CDR3 reads CASNQGSLIYGYTF. The CDR3 nucleotides read TGTGCCAGTAACCAAGGGAGCTTGATCTATGGCTACACCTTC.

The chain joins TRBV7-9 to TRBJ1-1, with D unresolved. V lost 1 base and J 3 bases, leaving 6 bases between the germline ends. The CDR3 extends over 13 amino acids. CDR1 and CDR2 (germline): SEHNR, FQNEAQ (reference sequence). The CDR3 DNA reads TGTGCCAGCAGCTTAGTATCCGACACTGAAGCTTTCTTT. Its translation: CASSLVSDTEAFF.

The chain employs TRBV2 and TRBJ1-5, with TRBD1 matching over 7 bases. This CDR3 has 15 residues. Per germline, CDR1 SNHLY and CDR2 FYNNEI. V dropped 2 bases and J dropped 3; count of bases not matched to a gene: 4. CDR3 residues: CASSELGQYNQPQHF. DNA of the CDR3: TGTGCCAGCAGTGAATTGGGACAGTACAATCAGCCCCAGCATTTT.

The chain uses TRBV18 and TRBJ2-5; tentatively, D is TRBD1 (5 bases). The V gene lost 3 bases and the J gene lost 7 bases, with 15 bases spanning the gap. Germline CDR1 and CDR2: KGHSH and LQKENI. The CDR3 sequence is 14 residues long. Here the CDR3 DNA reads TGTGCCAGCTCACCCGGACCTCAGGGCGGGACCCAGTACTTC. The encoded protein is CASSPGPQGGTQYF.

The chain employs TRBV19 and TRBJ1-1; D is ambiguous. Germline values: CDR1 LNHDA, CDR2 SQIVND (reference sequence). The CDR3 consists of 14 residues. The V end was cut by 0 bases, the J end by 4 bases, with 9 bases between. CDR3 amino acids: CASSIERQITEAFF. Here the CDR3 DNA reads TGTGCCAGTAGTATAGAGCGGCAGATCACTGAAGCTTTCTTT.

The chain carries TRBV28 and TRBJ2-1; TRBD2 might be the D (6 bases). V lost 6 bases and J 0 bases, leaving 9 bases between the germline ends. Germline assignment: CDR1 MDHEN and CDR2 SYDVKM. This CDR3 contains 14 residues. CDR3 nucleotide sequence: TGTGCCAGCAGCGGGGGTGGCTCCTACAATGAGCAGTTCTTC. Encoded protein: CASSGGGSYNEQFF.

The chain recombines TRBV5-1 with TRBJ2-1, with TRBD1 matching over 7 bases. This CDR3 has 12 residues. Germline V gives CDR1 SGHRS, CDR2 YFSETQ. The ends lost 7 bases at V and 5 bases at J; junction bases unmatched: 3. CDR3 region: CASGQGDNEQFF. CDR3 DNA sequence: TGCGCCAGCGGCCAGGGGGACAATGAGCAGTTCTTC. Based on the CDR3 plus reference TRBV5-1 and TRBJ2-1, the full variable domain is KAGVTQTPRYLIKTRGQQVTLSCSPISGHRSVSWYQQTPGQGLQFLFEYFSETQRNKGNFPGRFSGRQFSNSRSEMNVSTLELGDSALYLCASGQGDNEQFFGPGTRLTVL.

The rearrangement joins TRBV29-1 to TRBJ2-2; D might be TRBD2 (6 bases). V was trimmed by 6 bases and J by 3 bases, leaving 23 bases between them. The CDR3 runs 17 residues. Germline V gives CDR1 SQVTM, CDR2 ANQGSEA. Written as DNA, the CDR3 is TGCAGCGTCCGAGGGGTGCGGGGTATCCCAGACACCGGGGAGCTGTTTTTT. This sequence encodes CSVRGVRGIPDTGELFF.

A few counts support this clone. CDR3 protein: CATSHEDRIYGYTF. In DNA, the CDR3 is TGTGCCACCAGCCACGAGGACAGGATCTATGGCTACACCTTC. This chain uses TRBV15 with TRBJ1-2; 7 bases align to TRBD1. The junction had 7 bases not matched to a gene; V was cut back by 5 bases and J by 4 bases. Germline V gene sequence: CDR1 LNHNV, CDR2 YYDKDF (reference sequence). This CDR3 region has 14 residues.

In this sample, this clone turned up a few times. The rearrangement joins TRBV7-9 to TRBJ1-1, with a possible D match to TRBD1 (6 bases). CDR1 SEHNR and CDR2 FQNEAQ come from the germline V gene (reference sequence). The CDR3 has 12 amino acids. Trimming cost V 1 base and J 8 bases, with 8 bases left between them. The CDR3 bases are TGTGCCAGCAGCTTAGAGGGGGTAGAAGCTTTCTTT. Translating gives CASSLEGVEAFF.

The genes are TRBV7-3 and TRBJ1-3; 7 positions agree with TRBD1. This CDR3 spans 14 amino acids. V lost 2 bases to trimming and J lost 4 bases; unmatched junction nucleotides: 2. Germline CDR1 is SGHTA and CDR2 is FQGTGA. CDR3: CASSLGQVGNTIYF. Here the CDR3 DNA reads TGTGCCAGCAGCTTAGGACAGGTCGGAAACACCATATATTTT.

This clone was counted only a few times. The rearrangement links TRBV9 to TRBJ1-1, with TRBD1 identical over 8 bases. This CDR3 spans 14 amino acids. V dropped 3 bases and J dropped 4; count of bases not matched to a gene: 5. The germline V gene has CDR1 SGDLS and CDR2 YYNGEE. CDR3 sequence: CASSALTGGTEAFF. For the CDR3, the DNA is TGTGCCAGCAGCGCGCTTACAGGGGGCACTGAAGCTTTCTTT.

The V and J genes are TRBV15 and TRBJ2-3; D is possibly TRBD2 (6 bases). CDR3 length: 16 residues. Germline values: CDR1 LNHNV, CDR2 YYDKDF (reference sequence). V was shortened by 1 base and J by 5 bases, with 16 bases between the two germline ends. The CDR3 DNA reads as TGTGCCACCAGCAGAGCCCGAGGTTGGGGACTAGATACGCAGTATTTT. Protein product: CATSRARGWGLDTQYF.

This clone was seen a handful of times. The chain joins TRBV15 to TRBJ1-5; maybe TRBD1 (6 bases). This CDR3 spans 15 amino acids. Germline CDR1 and CDR2: LNHNV and YYDKDF (reference sequence). The V and J ends lost 3 bases and 6 bases respectively, with 15 bases between them. The CDR3 coding sequence is TGTGCCACCAGCAGGTCGGGGGGCGGGGGTCAGCCCCAGCATTTT. The encoded protein is CATSRSGGGGQPQHF.